Included here is one T cell receptor (beta chain) sequence, with context. Germline CDR1 reads MNHNY; CDR2 reads SVGAGI (reference sequence). Losses at the gene ends were 5 bases for V and 6 bases for J; bases not matched to a gene: 5. This CDR3 is 13 amino acids long. The data were taken from a study of T cell changes during pregnancy in multiple sclerosis. Assay: immunoSEQ multiplex PCR; the TCRdb copy retains only in-frame clones and omits some. This table has 100,000 or so clones, just over 90% appearing once. The sequence derives from a female donor with multiple sclerosis, enrolled in a pregnancy study. The rearrangement uses TRBV6-6 and TRBJ2-5; the match to TRBD2 covers 8 bases. This sample comprised peripheral blood, obtained after pregnancy. The CDR3 DNA reads as TGTGCCAGCAGTCGACGGGGGGGCCAGACCCAGTACTTC. Its protein product is CASSRRGGQTQYF.